Reported below is one TCR beta chain. Germline V gene lookup returns CDR1 ENHRY and CDR2 SYGVKD. The ends lost 6 bases at V and 4 bases at J; junction bases unmatched: 7. This CDR3 has 14 residues. The sample is drawn from a study of blood T cell repertoires in COVID-19. The protocol was immunoSEQ multiplex PCR, while the TCRdb copy is restricted to in-frame clones and leaves out a portion. The repertoire holds some 100,000 clones, with 84% as singletons. Sequences were obtained from peripheral blood. This sequence was found in a woman between 45 and 65 years old with acute or convalescent COVID-19. The chain recombines TRBV10-3 with TRBJ2-7, with TRBD1 identical over 9 bases. The CDR3 loop is CAIRRGTGSYEQYF. CDR3 DNA sequence: TGTGCCATCAGGAGGGGGACAGGGTCATACGAGCAGTACTTC.